This T cell receptor beta chain was documented in a study of blood T cell repertoires in COVID-19. On the study more broadly: The origin of the acute and convalescent COVID-19 samples was the United States, Italy and Spain.

This CDR3 region has 17 residues. With 1 base removed from V and 0 bases from J, the gap between germline ends came to 15 bases. Assay: immunoSEQ multiplex PCR; the TCRdb copy retains only in-frame clones and omits some. This table has 400,000 to 500,000 clones, approximately 90% appearing once. Sequenced: PBMCs or T cells enriched from blood (not recorded which). The chain couples TRBV23-1 to TRBJ1-2; the D is unclear. TRBV23-1 is assigned to the ORF class and has an uncertain function. This TCR derives from a young woman who had been exposed to COVID-19. CDR3 nucleotides: TGCGCCAGCAGTCAATGCGAGACACTTACCACTAACTATGGCTACACCTTC. This encodes CASSQCETLTTNYGYTF.